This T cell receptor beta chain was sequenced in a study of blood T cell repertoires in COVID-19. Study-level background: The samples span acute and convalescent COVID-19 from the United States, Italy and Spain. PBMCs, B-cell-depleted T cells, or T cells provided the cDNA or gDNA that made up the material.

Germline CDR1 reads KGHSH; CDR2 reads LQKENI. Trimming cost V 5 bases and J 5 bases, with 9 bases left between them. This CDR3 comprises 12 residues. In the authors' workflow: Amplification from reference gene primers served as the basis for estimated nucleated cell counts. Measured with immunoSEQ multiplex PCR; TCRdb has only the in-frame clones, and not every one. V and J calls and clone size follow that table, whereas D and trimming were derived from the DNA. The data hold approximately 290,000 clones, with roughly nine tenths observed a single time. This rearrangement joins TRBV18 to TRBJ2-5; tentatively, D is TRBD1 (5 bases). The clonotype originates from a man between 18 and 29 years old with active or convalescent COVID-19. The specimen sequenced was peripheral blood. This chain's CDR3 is CASSGAGETQYF. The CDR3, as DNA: TGTGCCAGCTCAGGGGCAGGGGAGACCCAGTACTTC.